Each of the 12 T cell receptor beta chains below was sequenced from the same sample in a study of blood T cell repertoires in COVID-19. Assay: immunoSEQ multiplex PCR; the TCRdb copy retains only in-frame clones and omits some. The sample carries fewer than 500,000 clones, around 90% recorded once. The sample was peripheral blood. These receptors were obtained from a man younger than 30 with COVID-19, enrolled during active disease.

The V gene is TRBV30, the J gene TRBJ2-4; tentative D call: TRBD1 (5 bases). Germline lookup yields CDR1 GTSNPN and CDR2 SVGIG (reference sequence). Trimming removed 0 bases at V and 3 bases at J, with 15 bases between. The CDR3 runs to 16 residues. Written as DNA, the CDR3 is TGTGCCTGGAGTGTAGAGAAAGGGGTTGGCAAAAACATTCAGTACTTC. Its protein is CAWSVEKGVGKNIQYF.

The chain couples TRBV2 to TRBJ2-3, with TRBD2 as a possible D gene (6 bases). The V end was cut by 6 bases, the J end by 6 bases, with 16 bases between. Germline CDR1 and CDR2: SNHLY and FYNNEI. The CDR3 totals 14 residues. The CDR3 coding sequence is TGTGCCAGCAGCAGGGTAGGGGCGGGGGATACGCAGTATTTT. It yields the protein CASSRVGAGDTQYF.

The chain joins TRBV19 to TRBJ2-1, with 7 bases lining up with TRBD2. Germline V gives CDR1 LNHDA, CDR2 SQIVND (reference sequence). The V gene end was trimmed by 2 bases and the J gene end by 10 bases; junction bases not matched to a gene: 8. The length of the CDR3 is 14 residues. This CDR3 reads CASSIPGLVSEQFF. CDR3 DNA: TGTGCCAGTAGTATACCCGGACTAGTCTCCGAGCAGTTCTTC.

The V gene is TRBV7-9, the J gene TRBJ2-5; possible D gene TRBD2, 7 bases. Trimming stripped 4 bases from V and 2 bases from J, with 26 bases between. The CDR3 extends over 19 amino acids. Germline CDR1 reads SEHNR; CDR2 reads FQNEAQ (reference sequence). CDR3 protein: CASSYTRGLAVEPQETQYF. As DNA, the CDR3 is TGTGCCAGCAGCTATACCCGGGGGCTAGCGGTCGAACCTCAAGAGACCCAGTACTTC.

V gene TRBV5-5 combines with J gene TRBJ2-1, with TRBD2 matching 10 bases. J was trimmed by 8 bases and V by 3 bases; bases with no gene match: 5. Looked up from germline, CDR1 is SGHKS and CDR2 is YYEKEE (reference sequence). The CDR3 runs 14 residues. The CDR3 spells CASSSSGGAYEQFF. For the CDR3, the DNA is TGTGCCAGCAGCTCGAGCGGGGGGGCGTATGAGCAGTTCTTC.

For the CDR3, the DNA is TGCGCCAGCAGCAATGCAGGGCTAACCTACGAGCAGTACTTC. It encodes CASSNAGLTYEQYF. The V call is TRBV5-1, the J call TRBJ2-7, with TRBD1 as a possible D gene (5 bases). Germline V lookup: CDR1 SGHRS, CDR2 YFSETQ. Deletions cut 4 bases from V and 2 bases from J, with 13 bases between. This CDR3 has 14 residues.

The V and J genes are TRBV9 and TRBJ2-1; 7 nucleotides align to TRBD2. The trim removed 4 bases at V and 1 base at J, leaving 2 bases unmatched. The germline gives CDR1 SGDLS, CDR2 YYNGEE. The CDR3 runs to 14 residues. The CDR3 spells CASSRAGSYNEQFF. CDR3 sequence (DNA): TGTGCCAGCAGCCGAGCGGGATCCTACAATGAGCAGTTCTTC.

V usage is TRBV5-1 and J usage is TRBJ2-1; 11 bases fit TRBD2. The CDR3 contains 13 residues. J was trimmed by 10 bases and V by 1 base; bases with no gene match: 1. CDR1 and CDR2 from the germline V gene are SGHRS and YFSETQ. CDR3 sequence: CASSLTSGSEQFF. CDR3 coding DNA: TGCGCCAGCAGCTTGACTAGCGGGAGCGAGCAGTTCTTC. The complete variable domain, with remaining parts taken from reference TRBV5-1 and TRBJ2-1, reads KAGVTQTPRYLIKTRGQQVTLSCSPISGHRSVSWYQQTPGQGLQFLFEYFSETQRNKGNFPGRFSGRQFSNSRSEMNVSTLELGDSALYLCASSLTSGSEQFFGPGTRLTVL.

The chain links TRBV25-1 to TRBJ1-6; 9 nucleotides line up with TRBD1. Germline CDR1 is MGHDK and CDR2 is SYGVNS. The CDR3 runs 15 residues. The J segment lost 8 bases and the V segment lost 1 base, leaving 3 bases of the junction unmatched. This chain's CDR3 is CASSESRTGDSPLHF. As DNA, the CDR3 is TGTGCCAGCAGTGAATCAAGGACAGGGGATTCACCCCTCCACTTT.

The chain links TRBV5-4 to TRBJ2-2; 9 nucleotides line up with TRBD2. V lost 0 bases, J lost 7 bases, and 7 bases stayed unmatched. The CDR3 runs 16 residues. Per the germline V gene, CDR1 is SGHNT and CDR2 is YYREEE (reference sequence). CDR3: CASSLGGRASIGELFF. The DNA of the CDR3 is TGTGCCAGCAGCTTGGGCGGGAGGGCCAGTATCGGGGAGCTGTTTTTT.

The chain couples TRBV14 to TRBJ1-1; a weak D match, TRBD1 (6 bases). Germline V gives CDR1 SGHDN, CDR2 FVKESK. The CDR3 has 17 amino acids. Trimming took 0 bases from V and 4 from J, leaving 18 bases between them. CDR3 nucleotide sequence: TGTGCCAGCAGCCAAGATGGGCTTCAACAGGGTGGCACTGAAGCTTTCTTT. Amino acid sequence: CASSQDGLQQGGTEAFF.

This chain connects TRBV23-1 to TRBJ2-1; 11 bases fit TRBD2. TRBV23-1 is given ORF status, its function remaining uncertain. V was clipped by 7 bases and J by 4 bases; unmatched bases: 15. This CDR3 spans 18 amino acids. The CDR3 loop is CASTQQLIGTSGYNEQFF. CDR3 nucleotide sequence: TGCGCCAGCACTCAGCAACTCATCGGGACTAGCGGTTACAATGAGCAGTTCTTC.